Presented here are 27 T cell receptor beta chains from one specimen sequenced in a study of blood T cell repertoires in COVID-19. Libraries were prepared by immunoSEQ multiplex PCR; TCRdb keeps only in-frame clonotypes and omits some of them. The data contain over 200,000 clones, about 87% of them singletons. The specimen sequenced was PBMCs or T cells enriched from blood (not recorded which). The receptors here all came from a woman aged 25-40 years who had been exposed to COVID-19.

This clone appeared a single time. This sequence joins TRBV6-4 and TRBJ1-1; D is ambiguous. The CDR3 is 13 residues long. V lost 3 bases and J 2 bases, leaving 7 bases between the germline ends. The V gene's germline CDR1 is MRHNA and CDR2 SNTAGT. CDR3 in amino acids: CASSEAQNTEAFF. CDR3 DNA sequence: TGTGCCAGCAGTGAGGCTCAAAACACTGAAGCTTTCTTT.

The gene calls are TRBV28 and TRBJ1-1, with 7 bases lining up with TRBD1. Germline V lookup: CDR1 MDHEN, CDR2 SYDVKM. J lost 4 bases, V lost 7 bases, and 6 bases had no gene match. The CDR3 is 13 amino acids. CDR3 in DNA: TGTGCCAGCACTACAGGGGCGAGCACTGAAGCTTTCTTT. It specifies CASTTGASTEAFF.

The J gene is TRBJ2-2, the V gene TRBV24-1; TRBD1 matches 7 bases. Unmatched junction bases numbered 16, after V lost 5 bases and J lost 2 bases. This CDR3 contains 19 residues. Germline V CDR1 and CDR2: KGHDR, SFDVKD. The CDR3 DNA reads TGTGCCACCAGTGCCGCGGTCCCCCAACAGGGGATCAACACCGGGGAGCTGTTTTTT. Translating gives CATSAAVPQQGINTGELFF.

The V gene is TRBV5-4, the J gene TRBJ1-3, with TRBD1 identical over 9 bases. Germline V lookup: CDR1 SGHNT, CDR2 YYREEE (reference sequence). V gave up 3 bases and J gave up 2 bases; unmatched junction bases: 3. The CDR3 runs 15 residues. The CDR3 protein is CASSSRDRAGNTIYF. DNA of the CDR3: TGTGCCAGCAGCTCCCGGGACAGGGCTGGAAACACCATATATTTT.

This clone came up once. This rearrangement joins TRBV30 to TRBJ2-1, with TRBD1 matching 8 bases. The CDR3 sequence is 16 residues long. V shed 1 base and J 0 bases; nucleotides not matched to a gene: 5. Germline values: CDR1 GTSNPN, CDR2 SVGIG (reference sequence). DNA for the CDR3: TGTGCCTGGAGTGGTAGAGGACAGGGCTCCTACAATGAGCAGTTCTTC. It translates to CAWSGRGQGSYNEQFF.

The chain carries TRBV12-3 or TRBV12-4 and TRBJ1-4; no definite D call. The CDR3 loop spans 12 amino acids. The ends were cut back, 1 base at V and 8 bases at J, with 5 bases in the middle. CDR3 sequence: CASSLGGEKLFF. CDR3 DNA sequence: TGTGCCAGCAGTTTAGGTGGCGAAAAACTGTTTTTT.

The V and J genes are TRBV9 and TRBJ2-2; a weak D match, TRBD2 (5 bases). CDR3 length: 14 amino acids. The V end lost 2 bases, the J end lost 5 bases, and 10 bases lay between the germline ends. Germline V gene lookup returns CDR1 SGDLS and CDR2 YYNGEE. CDR3 DNA: TGTGCCAGCAGCGTGGACTGGCTTACCGGGGAGCTGTTTTTT. Translating gives CASSVDWLTGELFF.

The V gene is TRBV10-3, the J gene TRBJ1-5; D unclear. This CDR3 comprises 16 residues. V was cut by 3 bases and J by 3 bases, with 15 bases left in between. Germline V CDR1 and CDR2: ENHRY, SYGVKD. The CDR3: CAISDSREAFNQPQHF. CDR3 nucleotide sequence: TGTGCCATCAGTGACTCCCGGGAGGCCTTCAATCAGCCCCAGCATTTT.

The chain links TRBV6-6 to TRBJ2-1; the match to TRBD1 covers 9 bases. Germline values: CDR1 MNHNY, CDR2 SVGAGI (reference sequence). The CDR3 contains 15 residues. V trimming: 6 bases; J trimming: 6 bases; junction bases outside the gene matches: 9. CDR3 nucleotides: TGTGCCAGCAGATCCGGGACAGGGAGATTCAATGAGCAGTTCTTC. The encoded protein is CASRSGTGRFNEQFF.

This sequence joins TRBV28 and TRBJ1-1; no definite D call. This CDR3 spans 11 amino acids. Germline-derived CDR1 and CDR2 are MDHEN and SYDVKM. V dropped 5 bases and J dropped 6 bases, with 7 bases sitting between them. CDR3: CASSLFPEAFF. The DNA of the CDR3 is TGTGCCAGCAGTCTTTTTCCTGAAGCTTTCTTT.

The V call is TRBV6-5, the J call TRBJ2-2; 8 bases agree with TRBD1. V lost 5 bases, J lost 2 bases, and 4 bases stayed unmatched. Looked up from germline, CDR1 is MNHEY and CDR2 is SVGAGI. The CDR3 loop spans 15 amino acids. CDR3 in DNA: TGTGCCAGCAGTAAACAGGGGGGCAACACCGGGGAGCTGTTTTTT. Its protein product is CASSKQGGNTGELFF.

The genes are TRBV10-2 and TRBJ1-1; D is perhaps TRBD1 (6 bases). Trimming cost V 2 bases and J 5 bases, with 15 bases left between them. The CDR3 is made up of 15 amino acids. Germline V gene data show CDR1 as WSHSY and CDR2 as SAAADI. CDR3 sequence reads: CASSEGQGTGTEAFF. The CDR3 region has the DNA TGCGCCAGCAGTGAGGGCCAGGGGACGGGTACTGAAGCTTTCTTT.

The rearrangement joins TRBV30 to TRBJ1-1, with a possible D match to TRBD1 (5 bases). Trimming took off 0 bases at V and 0 bases at J, with 17 bases between the two ends. Germline-derived CDR1 and CDR2 are GTSNPN and SVGIG (reference sequence). CDR3 length equals 17 residues. In nucleotides, the CDR3 is TGTGCCTGGAGTGTCGCCCCCCCGGAGGGGATGAACACTGAAGCTTTCTTT. As protein: CAWSVAPPEGMNTEAFF.

The chain recombines TRBV19 with TRBJ2-1; unclear D gene. The V gene lost 3 bases and the J gene lost 9 bases, with 9 bases spanning the gap. The length of the CDR3 is 12 residues. In germline, CDR1 is LNHDA, CDR2 SQIVND (reference sequence). CDR3 sequence reads: CASSIVGGEQFF. The CDR3 DNA reads TGTGCCAGTAGTATCGTAGGCGGTGAGCAGTTCTTC.

This clone was observed a few times. The rearrangement joins TRBV27 to TRBJ2-2; TRBD1 aligns across 7 bases. Germline V gives CDR1 MNHEY, CDR2 SMNVEV (reference sequence). The CDR3 is 13 residues long. J gave up 5 bases and V 5 bases, and 2 bases lay outside the gene matches. This chain's CDR3 is CASSRQGTGELFF. CDR3 DNA: TGTGCCAGCAGTCGACAGGGAACCGGGGAGCTGTTTTTT.

The chain uses TRBV2 and TRBJ1-1; D unclear. The germline V gene has CDR1 SNHLY and CDR2 FYNNEI. This CDR3 is 15 amino acids long. V was cut by 5 bases and J by 4 bases, with 17 bases left in between. The CDR3 DNA follows: TGTGCCAGCAGTCCCCCGGGAGGGCGGGTCACTGAAGCTTTCTTT. Residues: CASSPPGGRVTEAFF.

The chain combines TRBV10-3 with TRBJ2-7, with 12 bases that match TRBD2. The trim removed 6 bases at V and 0 bases at J, leaving 9 bases unmatched. Germline V gene lookup returns CDR1 ENHRY and CDR2 SYGVKD. The CDR3 totals 17 residues. The CDR3 bases are TGTGCCATCAGCCCGGGACTAGCGGGTGACAGCTCCTACGAGCAGTACTTC. Translated: CAISPGLAGDSSYEQYF.

The CDR3 coding sequence is TGTGCCAGCAGAGGGGACACCTCCTACGAGCAGTACTTC. This encodes CASRGDTSYEQYF. V and J are TRBV2 and TRBJ2-7, with D possibly TRBD1 on 6 matching bases. Looked up from germline, CDR1 is SNHLY and CDR2 is FYNNEI. The CDR3 sequence is 13 residues long. Trimming removed 6 bases at V and 0 bases at J, with 9 bases between. The variable domain in full, completed from reference TRBV2 and TRBJ2-7, reads EPEVTQTPSHQVTQMGQEVILRCVPISNHLYFYWYRQILGQKVEFLVSFYNNEISEKSEIFDDQFSVERPDGSNFTLKIRSTKLEDSAMYFCASRGDTSYEQYFGPGTRLTVT.

The chain uses TRBV5-1 and TRBJ2-5; D unclear. The germline V gene encodes CDR1 SGHRS and CDR2 YFSETQ. This CDR3 has 13 residues. The V and J ends lost 4 bases and 6 bases respectively, with 13 bases between them. Here the CDR3 DNA reads TGCGCCAGCAGCCCCGGGTTGAGGAAGACCCAGTACTTC. Protein sequence: CASSPGLRKTQYF. Filled out from reference TRBV5-1 and TRBJ2-5, the complete variable domain reads KAGVTQTPRYLIKTRGQQVTLSCSPISGHRSVSWYQQTPGQGLQFLFEYFSETQRNKGNFPGRFSGRQFSNSRSEMNVSTLELGDSALYLCASSPGLRKTQYFGPGTRLLVL.

The DNA for the CDR3 is TGTGCCAGCAGCACCGGGGATAACTATGGCTACACCTTC. Translated: CASSTGDNYGYTF. The chain carries TRBV7-9 and TRBJ1-2, with D unresolved. In germline, CDR1 is SEHNR, CDR2 FQNEAQ (reference sequence). The CDR3 spans 13 residues. V lost 5 bases and J 1 base, leaving 8 bases between the germline ends.

The V call is TRBV15, the J call TRBJ2-7; possibly TRBD1 for D (6 bases). From germline, CDR1 is LNHNV and CDR2 YYDKDF (reference sequence). The V gene lost 5 bases and the J gene lost 0 bases, with 20 bases spanning the gap. The CDR3 consists of 17 residues. CDR3 sequence: CATSPRWETGSSYEQYF. CDR3 in DNA: TGTGCCACCAGCCCCCGATGGGAAACAGGGAGCTCCTACGAGCAGTACTTC.

The CDR3 DNA sequence: TGTGCCAGCAGCCCCCGACAGGGATCAGCTTTCTTT. Protein product: CASSPRQGSAFF. This sequence joins TRBV7-3 and TRBJ1-1; 7 bases are a match to TRBD1. The CDR3 is 12 amino acids. Germline CDR1 SGHTA, CDR2 FQGTGA. V shed 5 bases, J shed 10 bases, and the junction held 7 bases outside the gene matches.

This chain joins TRBV28 and TRBJ2-7; D remains ambiguous. Germline CDR1 and CDR2: MDHEN and SYDVKM. The length of the CDR3 is 14 residues. Trimming pared 5 bases from V and 0 bases from J, leaving 11 bases between. The CDR3 region is CASSPATPSYEQYF. Written as DNA, the CDR3 is TGTGCCAGCAGTCCCGCGACACCCTCCTACGAGCAGTACTTC.

The chain couples TRBV30 to TRBJ1-6, with 8 positions matching TRBD1. The length of the CDR3 is 10 residues. The V segment lost 2 bases and the J segment 16 bases; nucleotides outside the gene matches: 1. The germline V gene has CDR1 GTSNPN and CDR2 SVGIG (reference sequence). The CDR3 protein is CAWSRQGLHF. In nucleotides, the CDR3 is TGTGCCTGGAGTCGACAGGGGCTCCACTTT.

A single count supports this clone. The chain recombines TRBV7-3 with TRBJ2-2; TRBD2 matches 10 bases. The germline gives CDR1 SGHTA, CDR2 FQGTGA. The CDR3 sequence is 17 residues long. Germline trimming cut 2 bases from V and 4 bases from J; bases unmatched to any gene: 7. CDR3 region: CASSLSLAGVVTGELFF. The CDR3 nucleotides are TGTGCCAGCAGCTTATCGCTAGCGGGAGTTGTCACCGGGGAGCTGTTTTTT.

The chain joins TRBV7-2 to TRBJ2-1, with D possibly matching TRBD2 (6 bases). The germline V and J ends were trimmed by 2 bases and 15 bases, with 11 bases remaining between them. Germline CDR1 is SGHTA and CDR2 is FQGNSA. The CDR3 has 11 amino acids. CDR3 sequence: CASSLKREWFF. CDR3 nucleotides: TGTGCCAGCAGCTTAAAACGGGAGTGGTTCTTC.

In DNA, the CDR3 is TGTGCCAGCAGGCTACAGGGGGAGAACACTGAAGCTTTCTTT. This codes for CASRLQGENTEAFF. This chain joins TRBV3-1 (or the pseudogene TRBV3-2) and TRBJ1-1; TRBD1 aligns across 8 bases. Germline lookup yields CDR1 LGHDT and CDR2 YNNKEL (reference sequence). The ends lost 6 bases at V and 1 base at J; junction bases unmatched: 4. This CDR3 has 14 residues.